This TCR beta chain was found in a study of cytomegalovirus exposure and HLA in healthy donors. Study details: Genotyping of under 500 donors showed that roughly 83% belonged to the Caucasian-associated ancestry cluster. General study points: Accurate HLA-A and HLA-B prediction from TCR beta sequences was reported for most subjects.

Researchers ran the PCR with 60 Vbeta and 13 Jbeta primers. Sequencing used immunoSEQ multiplex PCR; TCRdb keeps in-frame clones, though not all of them. In the table there are about 170,000 clones, approximately 80% of which are singletons. Trimming took 1 base from V and 0 from J; bases not matched to a gene: 6. CDR1 is LGHNA, CDR2 YSLEER, per germline. The CDR3 covers 16 residues. Note on this clone: Antigen: not known.

The rearrangement links TRBV4-3 to TRBJ2-7; 7 bases map to TRBD1. Source material: PBMCs. The origin of this receptor is a female donor in good health and CMV-seronegative. The CDR3 sequence: CASSQVGRDSSYEQYF. Here the CDR3 DNA reads TGCGCCAGCAGCCAAGTTGGTAGGGACAGCTCCTACGAGCAGTACTTC.